The present TCR beta chain was sequenced within a study of shared clonotypes between healthy human individuals. Study results and limitations: Rarefaction showed that sequencing of sorted subsets was incomplete (despite large depth).

There were only Caucasian adults among the donors, and all lived in Nashville, Tennessee. This table comes from immunoSEQ multiplex PCR, and its TCRdb copy is limited to in-frame clones, with some not included. The repertoire holds about 110,000 clones, with 55% to 70% as singletons. A word on this clone: What it binds is not known.

CDR3 length: 15 amino acids. V dropped 3 bases and J dropped 1; count of bases not matched to a gene: 4. Germline loops: CDR1 SNHLY, CDR2 FYNNEI. The chain recombines TRBV2 with TRBJ2-3, with 7 bases aligning to TRBD2. This receptor was identified in a woman younger than 45 in good health. Sequenced material: memory CD8+ T cells sorted from blood. Subset noted: CD45RO+ cells pooled with CCR7-negative TemRA cells. CDR3 loop: CASSEPGGGTDTQYF. The CDR3 coding sequence is TGTGCCAGCAGTGAGCCGGGAGGAGGCACAGATACGCAGTATTTT.